Reported below is one TCR beta chain. No antigen is known for it. TCRdb's table, derived via immunoSEQ multiplex PCR, lists solely in-frame clones and lacks some. Here the sample spans tens of thousands of clones, almost 95% being singletons. V dropped 3 bases and J dropped 2 bases, with 12 bases sitting between them. The germline CDR1 and CDR2 sequences are SGHTA and FQGTGA. This CDR3 comprises 15 residues. The sample is drawn from a study of graft-versus-host responses after intestinal transplantation. Study context: All of the recipients had induction that used anti-thymocyte globulin, then tacrolimus and steroids for 2 to 3 years. General study results and limits: Recipient marrow harbored GvH clones, some of which surfaced first in ileum or blood. The presence of high graft-versus-host to host-versus-graft clonal ratios in allografts characterized patients with graft-donor T cell macrochimerism.

The material was unstimulated CD4+ T cells sorted from spleen or lymph node cells, obtained before transplant. The clonotype was recovered from a human donor who was the organ donor for an intestinal transplant. This chain joins TRBV7-3 and TRBJ2-3; tentatively, D is TRBD2 (5 bases). CDR3 in DNA: TGTGCCAGCAGCTTGGAGGCAGGCAACACAGATACGCAGTATTTT. Its protein is CASSLEAGNTDTQYF. The full variable domain, rest sourced from reference TRBV7-3 and TRBJ2-3, is GAGVSQTPSNKVTEKGKYVELRCDPISGHTALYWYRQSLGQGPEFLIYFQGTGAADDSGLPNDRFFAVRPEGSVSTLKIQRTERGDSAVYLCASSLEAGNTDTQYFGPGTRLTVL.